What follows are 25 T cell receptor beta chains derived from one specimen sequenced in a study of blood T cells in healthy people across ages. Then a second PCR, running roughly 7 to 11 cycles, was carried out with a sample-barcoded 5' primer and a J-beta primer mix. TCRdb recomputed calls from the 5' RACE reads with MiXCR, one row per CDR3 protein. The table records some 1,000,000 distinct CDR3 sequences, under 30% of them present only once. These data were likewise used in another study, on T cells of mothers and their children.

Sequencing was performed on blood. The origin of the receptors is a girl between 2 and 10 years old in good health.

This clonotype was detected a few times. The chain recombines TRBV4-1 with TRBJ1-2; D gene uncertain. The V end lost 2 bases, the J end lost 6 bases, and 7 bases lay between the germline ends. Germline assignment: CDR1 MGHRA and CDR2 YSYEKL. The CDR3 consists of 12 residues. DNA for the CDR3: TGCGCCAGCAGCCAATCCGTGGATGGCTACACCTTC. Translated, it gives CASSQSVDGYTF.

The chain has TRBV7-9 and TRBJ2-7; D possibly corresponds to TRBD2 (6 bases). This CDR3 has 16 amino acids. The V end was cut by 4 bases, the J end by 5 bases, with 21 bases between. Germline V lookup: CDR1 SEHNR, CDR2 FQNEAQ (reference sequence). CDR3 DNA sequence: TGTGCCAGCAGCTCTTCTGACTGGGGACGGAGGGACGAGCAGTACTTC. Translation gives CASSSSDWGRRDEQYF.

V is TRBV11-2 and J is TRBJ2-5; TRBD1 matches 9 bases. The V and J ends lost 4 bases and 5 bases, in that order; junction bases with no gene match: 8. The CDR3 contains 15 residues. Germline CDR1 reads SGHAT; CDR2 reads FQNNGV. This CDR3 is CASSYRDRVVETQYF. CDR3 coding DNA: TGTGCCAGCAGCTACCGGGACAGGGTGGTGGAGACCCAGTACTTC.

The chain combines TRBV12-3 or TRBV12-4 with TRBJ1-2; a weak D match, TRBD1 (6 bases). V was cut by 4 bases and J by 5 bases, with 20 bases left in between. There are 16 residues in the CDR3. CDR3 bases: TGTGCCAGCAGTTCCCTAGGCCACACAGGGCCATATGGCTACACCTTC. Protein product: CASSSLGHTGPYGYTF.

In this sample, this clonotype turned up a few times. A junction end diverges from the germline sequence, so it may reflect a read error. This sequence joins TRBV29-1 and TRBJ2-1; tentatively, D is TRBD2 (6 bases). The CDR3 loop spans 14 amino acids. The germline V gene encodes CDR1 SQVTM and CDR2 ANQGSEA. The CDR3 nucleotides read TGCAGCGTTGCCGGTTGGGGGGATAGGAATGGGCAGTTCTTC. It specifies CSVAGWGDRNGQFF.

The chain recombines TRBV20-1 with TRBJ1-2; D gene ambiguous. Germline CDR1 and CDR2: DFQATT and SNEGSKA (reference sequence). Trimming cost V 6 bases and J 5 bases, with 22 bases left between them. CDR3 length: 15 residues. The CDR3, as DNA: TGCAGTGCCCCTATTTTGGAGTTGGGTCGTTATGGCTACACCTTC. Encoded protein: CSAPILELGRYGYTF.

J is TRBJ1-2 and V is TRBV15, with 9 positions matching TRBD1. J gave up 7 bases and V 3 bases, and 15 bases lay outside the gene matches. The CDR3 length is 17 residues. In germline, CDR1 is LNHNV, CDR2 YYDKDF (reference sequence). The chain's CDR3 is CATSSLRDRGIAGGYTF. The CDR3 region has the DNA TGTGCCACCAGCAGCCTCCGTGACAGGGGGATAGCGGGTGGCTACACCTTC.

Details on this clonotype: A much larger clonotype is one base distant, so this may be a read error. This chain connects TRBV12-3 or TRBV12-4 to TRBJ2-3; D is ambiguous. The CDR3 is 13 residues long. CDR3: CTSSLLLTDTQYF. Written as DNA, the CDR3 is TGTACCAGCAGTTTACTTTTGACAGATACGCAGTATTTT.

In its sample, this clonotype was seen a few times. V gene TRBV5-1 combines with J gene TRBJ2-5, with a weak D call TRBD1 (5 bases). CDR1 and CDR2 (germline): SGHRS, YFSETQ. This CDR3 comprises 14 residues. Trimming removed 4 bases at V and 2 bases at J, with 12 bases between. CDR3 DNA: TGCGCCAGCAGCCCGACAGATCCTCAAGAGACCCAGTACTTC. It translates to CASSPTDPQETQYF.

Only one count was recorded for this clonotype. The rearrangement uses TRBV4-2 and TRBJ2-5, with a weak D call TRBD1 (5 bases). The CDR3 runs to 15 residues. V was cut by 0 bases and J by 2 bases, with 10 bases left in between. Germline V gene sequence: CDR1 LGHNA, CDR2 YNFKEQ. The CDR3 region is CASSQDLRTQETQYF. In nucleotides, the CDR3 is TGTGCCAGCAGCCAAGATTTGCGGACACAAGAGACCCAGTACTTC.

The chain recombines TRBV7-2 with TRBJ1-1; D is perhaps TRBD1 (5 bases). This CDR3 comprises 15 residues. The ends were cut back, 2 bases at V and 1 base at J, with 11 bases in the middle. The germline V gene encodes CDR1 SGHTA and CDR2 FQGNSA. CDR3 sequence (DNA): TGTGCCAGCAGCTTAAATCGAGGGGCGAACACTGAAGCTTTCTTT. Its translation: CASSLNRGANTEAFF.

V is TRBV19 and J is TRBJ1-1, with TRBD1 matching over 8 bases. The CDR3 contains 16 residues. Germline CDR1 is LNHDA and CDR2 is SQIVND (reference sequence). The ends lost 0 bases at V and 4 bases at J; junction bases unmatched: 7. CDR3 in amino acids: CASSIDSGGSTTEAFF. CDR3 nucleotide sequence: TGTGCCAGTAGTATAGATTCAGGGGGCTCGACCACTGAAGCTTTCTTT.

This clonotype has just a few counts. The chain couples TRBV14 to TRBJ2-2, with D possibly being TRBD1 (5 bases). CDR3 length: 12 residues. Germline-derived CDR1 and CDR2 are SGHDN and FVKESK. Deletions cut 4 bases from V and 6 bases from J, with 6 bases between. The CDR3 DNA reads TGTGCCAGCAGCCGACAGCCCGGGGAGCTGTTTTTT. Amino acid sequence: CASSRQPGELFF.

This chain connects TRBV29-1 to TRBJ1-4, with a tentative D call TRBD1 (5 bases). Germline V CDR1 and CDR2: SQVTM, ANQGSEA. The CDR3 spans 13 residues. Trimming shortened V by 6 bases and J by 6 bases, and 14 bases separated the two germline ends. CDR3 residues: CSVRDPDHEKLFF. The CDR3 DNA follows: TGCAGCGTCCGGGACCCGGACCATGAAAAACTGTTTTTT.

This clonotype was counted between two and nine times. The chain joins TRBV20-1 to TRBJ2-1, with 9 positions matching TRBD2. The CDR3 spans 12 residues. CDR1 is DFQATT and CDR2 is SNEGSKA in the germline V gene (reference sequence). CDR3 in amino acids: CNVRGGASEQFF. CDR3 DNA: TGCAATGTACGCGGGGGGGCTAGTGAGCAGTTCTTC.

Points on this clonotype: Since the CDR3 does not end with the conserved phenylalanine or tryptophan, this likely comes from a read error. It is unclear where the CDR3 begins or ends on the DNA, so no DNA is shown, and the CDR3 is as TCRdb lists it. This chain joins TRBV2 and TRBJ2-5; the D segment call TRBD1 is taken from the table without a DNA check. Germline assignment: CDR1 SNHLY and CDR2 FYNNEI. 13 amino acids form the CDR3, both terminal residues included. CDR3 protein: CASRPSPAGHPGL.

The CDR3 spells CASYLGGGNEQFF. CDR3 in DNA: TGTGCCAGCTATCTGGGGGGGGGGAATGAGCAGTTCTTC. V and J are TRBV12-3 or TRBV12-4 and TRBJ2-1; 7 nucleotides align to TRBD2. This CDR3 is built from 13 residues. V trimming: 8 bases; J trimming: 7 bases; junction bases outside the gene matches: 8.

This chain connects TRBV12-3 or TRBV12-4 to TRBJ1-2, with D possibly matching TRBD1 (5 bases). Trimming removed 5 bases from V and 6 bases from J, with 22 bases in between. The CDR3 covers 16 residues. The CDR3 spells CASSLRGSGKLDGYTF. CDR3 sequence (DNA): TGTGCCAGCAGTCTAAGAGGATCAGGGAAACTAGATGGCTACACCTTC.

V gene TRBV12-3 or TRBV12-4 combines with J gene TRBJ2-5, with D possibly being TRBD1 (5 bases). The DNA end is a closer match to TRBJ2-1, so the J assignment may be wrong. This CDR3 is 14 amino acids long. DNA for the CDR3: TGTGCCAGCAGTTTTGGGGCCCTTTACAATGAGCAGTTCTTC. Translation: CASSFGALYNEQFF.

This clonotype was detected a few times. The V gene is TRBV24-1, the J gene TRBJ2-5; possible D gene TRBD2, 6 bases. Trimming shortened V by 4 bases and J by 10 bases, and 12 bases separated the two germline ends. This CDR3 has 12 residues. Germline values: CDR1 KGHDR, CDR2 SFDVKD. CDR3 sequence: CATSDLPGVQYF. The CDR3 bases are TGTGCCACCAGTGACCTCCCGGGGGTCCAGTACTTC.

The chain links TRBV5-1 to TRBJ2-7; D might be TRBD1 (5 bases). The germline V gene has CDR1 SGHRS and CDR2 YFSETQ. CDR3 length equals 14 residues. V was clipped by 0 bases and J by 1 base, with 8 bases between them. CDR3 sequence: CASSLEPGSYEQYF. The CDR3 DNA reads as TGCGCCAGCAGCTTGGAACCAGGGTCCTACGAGCAGTACTTC.

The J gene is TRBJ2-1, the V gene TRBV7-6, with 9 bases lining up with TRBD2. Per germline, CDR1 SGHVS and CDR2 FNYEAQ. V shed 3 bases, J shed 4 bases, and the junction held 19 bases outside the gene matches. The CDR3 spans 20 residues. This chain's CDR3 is CASSLRALAGPPRGYNEQFF. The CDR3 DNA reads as TGTGCCAGCAGCTTGAGGGCGCTAGCGGGACCACCCCGGGGATACAATGAGCAGTTCTTC.

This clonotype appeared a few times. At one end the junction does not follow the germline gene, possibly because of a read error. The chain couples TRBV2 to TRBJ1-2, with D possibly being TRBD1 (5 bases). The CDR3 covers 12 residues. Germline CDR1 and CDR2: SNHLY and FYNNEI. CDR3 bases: TGTGCCAGCAGTGAAGTTGGGGCAGACGAAGTTTTC. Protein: CASSEVGADEVF.

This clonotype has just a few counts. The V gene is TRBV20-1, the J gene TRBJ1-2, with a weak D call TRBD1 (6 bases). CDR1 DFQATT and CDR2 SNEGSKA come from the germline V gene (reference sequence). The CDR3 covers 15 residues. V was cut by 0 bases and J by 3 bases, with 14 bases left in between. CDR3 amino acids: CSARDPGGTYYGYTF. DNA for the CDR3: TGCAGTGCTAGAGATCCTGGGGGGACATACTATGGCTACACCTTC.

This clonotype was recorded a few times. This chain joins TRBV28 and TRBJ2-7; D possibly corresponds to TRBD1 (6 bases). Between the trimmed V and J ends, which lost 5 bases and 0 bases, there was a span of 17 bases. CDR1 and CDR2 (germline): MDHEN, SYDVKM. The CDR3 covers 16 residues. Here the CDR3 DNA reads TGTGCCAGCAGTCCAGTTGTAGACAGGTCCTCCTACGAGCAGTACTTC. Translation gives CASSPVVDRSSYEQYF.